Listed below are T cell receptor beta chains from one sample, sequenced in a study of cytomegalovirus exposure and HLA in healthy donors. Using immunoSEQ multiplex PCR, the repertoire was profiled, and TCRdb retains in-frame clones only, with some absent. The repertoire consists of about 180,000 clones, with under 80% occurring once and the leading ten covering under 3%. Material for sequencing was PBMCs. The receptors originated from a woman aged 25 to 39 in good health and CMV-seropositive. The CDR3 runs from the conserved cysteine through the conserved F or W. Each record gives: D gene, J gene, clone size, V gene, CDR3 protein, CDR3 DNA. D genes are given only for firm matches. Only part of the rows carry a size: once, few, many, or a class if the clone is expanded.

. | TRBJ2-7 | . | TRBV28 | CASSGGLLYEQYF | TGTGCCAGCAGTGGCGGACTACTATACGAGCAGTACTTC
. | TRBJ2-7 | . | TRBV11-3 | CASSPDGGKREQYF | TGTGCCAGCAGCCCAGATGGGGGCAAACGCGAGCAGTACTTC
. | TRBJ1-6 | once | TRBV6-6 | CASSPAGGESPLHF | TGTGCCAGCAGCCCCGCGGGGGGTGAATCACCCCTCCACTTT
TRBD1 | TRBJ1-5 | . | TRBV4-2 | CASSQTGGADFNQPQHF | TGTGCCAGCAGCCAGACAGGGGGCGCGGACTTCAATCAGCCCCAGCATTTT
TRBD1 | TRBJ1-2 | . | TRBV30 | CASQDRGTGYTF | TGTGCCTCACAGGACAGGGGGACTGGCTACACCTTC
. | TRBJ2-7 | once | TRBV12-2 | CASRVGLADPYEQYF | TGTGCAAGTCGCGTGGGACTAGCGGACCCCTACGAGCAGTACTTC
TRBD1 | TRBJ2-7 | . | TRBV25-1 | CASSLGTGGINEQYF | TGTGCCAGCAGCCTTGGGACAGGGGGTATCAACGAGCAGTACTTC
TRBD1 | TRBJ2-5 | . | TRBV28 | CASSSGQGDETQYF | TGTGCCAGCAGTTCGGGACAGGGGGATGAGACCCAGTACTTC
. | TRBJ1-5 | . | TRBV6-1 | CALHTGYSNQPQHF | TGTGCCCTCCATACAGGATATAGCAATCAGCCCCAGCATTTT
TRBD1 | TRBJ2-6 | . | TRBV9 | CASSAPRQGAPSGANVLTF | TGTGCCAGCAGCGCCCCCAGACAGGGGGCGCCTTCTGGGGCCAACGTCCTGACTTTC
. | TRBJ2-5 | . | TRBV6-5 | CASSYDPGNQETQYF | TGTGCCAGCAGTTACGACCCGGGGAATCAAGAGACCCAGTACTTC
TRBD2 | TRBJ2-1 | . | TRBV5-4 | CASSLGVGGFYNEQFF | TGTGCCAGCAGCTTGGGGGTCGGGGGGTTTTACAATGAGCAGTTCTTC
TRBD1 | TRBJ2-5 | . | TRBV27 | CASIPTGTAEETQYF | TGTGCCAGCATCCCAACCGGGACAGCTGAAGAGACCCAGTACTTC
. | TRBJ2-4 | . | TRBV10-2 | CASSENGQGNIQYF | TGCGCCAGCAGTGAGAACGGGCAGGGAAACATTCAGTACTTC
. | TRBJ2-3 | . | TRBV7-3 | CASSLTRGPTDTQYF | TGTGCCAGCAGCTTGACGCGGGGCCCCACAGATACGCAGTATTTT
. | TRBJ2-5 | . | TRBV5-1 | CASSLGGLNQETQYF | TGCGCCAGCAGCTTGGGGGGACTGAATCAAGAGACCCAGTACTTC
. | TRBJ2-1 | . | TRBV7-8 | CASSPGWLSSYNEQFF | TGTGCCAGCAGCCCAGGCTGGTTGAGCTCCTACAATGAGCAGTTCTTC
. | TRBJ2-7 | . | TRBV7-2 | CASSLVGAQGRGFNEQYF | TGTGCCAGCAGCTTAGTGGGCGCCCAGGGGCGCGGATTTAACGAGCAGTACTTC
TRBD1 | TRBJ2-2 | . | TRBV19 | CASSDRDRGANTGELFF | TGTGCCAGTAGTGACAGGGACAGAGGCGCGAACACCGGGGAGCTGTTTTTT
. | TRBJ2-2 | . | TRBV7-7 | CASSARGANTGELFF | TGTGCCAGCAGCGCCAGGGGCGCGAACACCGGGGAGCTGTTTTTT
. | TRBJ1-4 | . | TRBV27 | CASSLYPPGEKLFF | TGTGCCAGCAGTTTGTACCCTCCGGGTGAAAAACTGTTTTTT
. | TRBJ1-1 | . | TRBV7-9 | CASSSHGNTEAFF | TGTGCCAGCAGCTCACATGGGAACACTGAAGCTTTCTTT
. | TRBJ2-5 | . | TRBV28 | CASSDGGWGETQYF | TGTGCCAGCAGTGATGGGGGGTGGGGGGAGACCCAGTACTTC
. | TRBJ2-3 | . | TRBV6-6 | CASSYSLTDTQYF | TGTGCCAGCAGTTACTCTCTCACAGATACGCAGTATTTT
. | TRBJ2-5 | . | TRBV5-1 | CASSLVSNRETQYF | TGCGCCAGCAGCTTGGTGTCGAACAGGGAGACCCAGTACTTC
. | TRBJ1-6 | . | TRBV7-8 | CASSLRRGVGRSFSPLHF | TGTGCCAGCAGCTTAAGGCGGGGAGTGGGGAGAAGTTTTTCACCCCTCCACTTT
TRBD2 | TRBJ2-7 | once | TRBV9 | CASSPTSGATYEQYF | TGTGCCAGCAGCCCCACGAGCGGGGCCACCTACGAGCAGTACTTC
TRBD1 | TRBJ1-1 | . | TRBV4-1 | CASSLAETGALNTEAFF | TGCGCCAGCAGCCTCGCGGAGACAGGGGCATTGAACACTGAAGCTTTCTTT
TRBD2 | TRBJ2-1 | . | TRBV4-1 | CASSQGAGGYYNEQFF | TGCGCCAGCAGCCAGGGGGCGGGGGGTTACTACAATGAGCAGTTCTTC
TRBD2 | TRBJ2-7 | . | TRBV5-3 | CARSVTSGGLISYEQYF | TGTGCCAGAAGCGTTACTAGCGGGGGGCTCATCTCCTACGAGCAGTACTTC
. | TRBJ1-4 | once | TRBV5-1 | CASRAARGLVFANEKLFF | TGCGCCAGCAGGGCAGCTAGAGGGTTGGTTTTTGCTAATGAAAAACTGTTTTTT
TRBD1 | TRBJ1-4 | . | TRBV2 | CASRKQGSNEKLFF | TGTGCCAGCAGAAAACAGGGGTCAAATGAAAAACTGTTTTTT
TRBD2 | TRBJ2-1 | . | TRBV5-1 | CASRRLAGGPYEQFF | TGCGCCAGCAGAAGACTAGCGGGGGGGCCATATGAGCAGTTCTTC
. | TRBJ2-6 | . | TRBV27 | CASSFWTYSGANVLTF | TGTGCCAGCAGTTTTTGGACTTACTCTGGGGCCAACGTCCTGACTTTC
TRBD2 | TRBJ2-7 | . | TRBV9 | CASSEASGSYEQYF | TGTGCCAGCAGCGAGGCTAGCGGCTCCTACGAGCAGTACTTC
TRBD2 | TRBJ2-7 | . | TRBV5-4 | CASSLKRGGYEQYF | TGTGCCAGCAGCTTGAAGCGGGGGGGTTACGAGCAGTACTTC
TRBD1 | TRBJ1-2 | . | TRBV9 | CASSVRTGYYGYTF | TGTGCCAGCAGCGTACGGACAGGGTACTATGGCTACACCTTC
. | TRBJ2-2 | . | TRBV7-7 | CASSLAEPGTGELFF | TGTGCCAGCAGCTTAGCTGAACCAGGGACCGGGGAGCTGTTTTTT
TRBD1 | TRBJ1-6 | . | TRBV6-5 | CASRLDRGRSPLHF | TGTGCCAGCAGACTCGACAGGGGGCGGTCACCCCTCCACTTT
. | TRBJ2-3 | . | TRBV7-9 | CASSLAWRGRTDTQYF | TGTGCCAGCAGCTTAGCTTGGCGGGGACGCACAGATACGCAGTATTTT
. | TRBJ2-5 | few | TRBV28 | CASSSPDRQETQYF | TGTGCCAGCAGTTCCCCAGACAGACAAGAGACCCAGTACTTC
. | TRBJ2-1 | few | TRBV7-2 | CASSFISANNEQFF | TGTGCCAGCAGCTTTATTAGCGCGAACAATGAGCAGTTCTTC
. | TRBJ2-3 | . | TRBV10-3 | CAISVYLDSDTQYF | TGTGCCATCAGTGTGTACCTAGACTCAGATACGCAGTATTTT
. | TRBJ1-5 | . | TRBV27 | CASRGGGGWNQPQHF | TGTGCCAGCCGCGGGGGTGGGGGTTGGAATCAGCCCCAGCATTTT
. | TRBJ1-4 | . | TRBV7-9 | CASSLRVVGVPNEKLFF | TGTGCCAGCAGCTTAAGAGTTGTAGGGGTGCCAAATGAAAAACTGTTTTTT
TRBD1 | TRBJ1-1 | . | TRBV2 | CATLKEGQQNTEAFF | TGTGCCACCCTCAAAGAGGGACAGCAGAACACTGAAGCTTTCTTT
. | TRBJ2-3 | . | TRBV27 | CASSPRGWADTQYF | TGTGCCAGCAGCCCCCGGGGGTGGGCAGATACGCAGTATTTT